The rows below give T cell receptor beta chains drawn from one sample of a study of blood T cell repertoires in COVID-19. The table came from immunoSEQ multiplex PCR; TCRdb's copy has only in-frame clones and leaves some out. Among 95,000 to 150,000 clones listed, 70% to 90% were seen once. The sequencing sample was made of peripheral blood. The origin of the receptors is a man aged 40-55 years with acute or convalescent COVID-19. CDR3s include the opening cysteine and the closing phenylalanine or tryptophan. The D gene is left open where the match is weak. Size tells how often a clone was seen (once, few, many) or the class of an expanded clone, and some rows leave it out.

d_gene: TRBD1
j_gene: TRBJ2-7
abundance: NA
v_gene: TRBV7-8
CDR3aa: CASSSGGTGSYEQYF
CDR3nt: TGTGCCAGCAGCTCCGGCGGGACAGGCTCCTACGAGCAGTACTTC

d_gene: TRBD2
j_gene: TRBJ2-1
abundance: NA
v_gene: TRBV11-1
CDR3aa: CASSSPLAGDYNEQFF
CDR3nt: TGTGCCAGCAGCTCACCCCTAGCGGGGGACTACAATGAGCAGTTCTTC

d_gene: NA
j_gene: TRBJ1-1
abundance: NA
v_gene: TRBV5-1
CDR3aa: CASSPQGGSTEAFF
CDR3nt: TGCGCCAGCAGCCCACAGGGAGGGAGCACTGAAGCTTTCTTT

d_gene: NA
j_gene: TRBJ1-3
abundance: NA
v_gene: TRBV5-1
CDR3aa: CASSLDGGSSGNTIYF
CDR3nt: TGCGCCAGCAGCTTGGATGGGGGCAGCTCTGGAAACACCATATATTTT

d_gene: NA
j_gene: TRBJ2-2
abundance: NA
v_gene: TRBV5-5
CDR3aa: CASTTGGELFF
CDR3nt: TGTGCCAGCACCACAGGGGGGGAGCTGTTTTTT

d_gene: NA
j_gene: TRBJ1-1
abundance: NA
v_gene: TRBV2
CDR3aa: CASSRDSANTEAFF
CDR3nt: TGTGCCAGCTCCCGGGACTCTGCGAACACTGAAGCTTTCTTT

d_gene: TRBD2
j_gene: TRBJ2-1
abundance: NA
v_gene: TRBV6-2/TRBV6-3
CDR3aa: CASSYSTSGGTNEQFF
CDR3nt: TGTGCCAGCAGTTACTCGACTAGCGGGGGTACGAATGAGCAGTTCTTC

d_gene: NA
j_gene: TRBJ2-7
abundance: NA
v_gene: TRBV30
CDR3aa: CAWSVIREQYF
CDR3nt: TGTGCCTGGAGTGTAATCCGGGAGCAGTACTTC

d_gene: TRBD2
j_gene: TRBJ2-5
abundance: NA
v_gene: TRBV24-1
CDR3aa: CATSDLTSGGQETQYF
CDR3nt: TGTGCCACCAGTGATTTAACTAGCGGGGGACAAGAGACCCAGTACTTC

d_gene: NA
j_gene: TRBJ1-5
abundance: NA
v_gene: TRBV6-5
CDR3aa: CASSSSGLSNQPQHF
CDR3nt: TGTGCCAGCAGTTCATCAGGGTTGAGCAATCAGCCCCAGCATTTT

d_gene: NA
j_gene: TRBJ1-5
abundance: NA
v_gene: TRBV30
CDR3aa: CAWGQRNQGPQHF
CDR3nt: TGTGCCTGGGGTCAGAGGAACCAGGGACCCCAGCATTTT

d_gene: NA
j_gene: TRBJ1-1
abundance: NA
v_gene: TRBV29-1
CDR3aa: CSVGNSNTEAFF
CDR3nt: TGCAGCGTTGGAAACAGCAACACTGAAGCTTTCTTT

d_gene: NA
j_gene: TRBJ1-1
abundance: NA
v_gene: TRBV4-1
CDR3aa: CASSQEEGDTEAFF
CDR3nt: TGCGCCAGCAGCCAAGAAGAGGGAGACACTGAAGCTTTCTTT

d_gene: TRBD1
j_gene: TRBJ2-1
abundance: once
v_gene: TRBV6-1
CDR3aa: CASSETGGRNNEQFF
CDR3nt: TGTGCCAGCAGTGAAACAGGGGGCAGGAACAATGAGCAGTTCTTC

d_gene: TRBD1
j_gene: TRBJ1-4
abundance: NA
v_gene: TRBV29-1
CDR3aa: CSVGQGARAGGNEKLFF
CDR3nt: TGCAGCGTCGGACAGGGGGCCCGGGCTGGGGGTAATGAAAAACTGTTTTTT

d_gene: TRBD1
j_gene: TRBJ1-2
abundance: NA
v_gene: TRBV29-1
CDR3aa: CSVGQAPPYGYTF
CDR3nt: TGCAGCGTCGGACAGGCACCACCTTATGGCTACACCTTC

d_gene: NA
j_gene: TRBJ2-7
abundance: NA
v_gene: TRBV11-2
CDR3aa: CASSLGEVEQYF
CDR3nt: TGTGCCAGCAGCTTAGGGGAGGTCGAGCAGTACTTC

d_gene: NA
j_gene: TRBJ1-4
abundance: NA
v_gene: TRBV7-6
CDR3aa: CASSLAPAGLIEKLFF
CDR3nt: TGTGCCAGCAGCTTAGCGCCGGCAGGATTAATAGAAAAACTGTTTTTT

d_gene: NA
j_gene: TRBJ1-2
abundance: NA
v_gene: TRBV2
CDR3aa: CASTGFRGYTF
CDR3nt: TGTGCCAGCACAGGGTTTCGTGGCTACACCTTC

d_gene: TRBD1
j_gene: TRBJ1-2
abundance: NA
v_gene: TRBV29-1
CDR3aa: CSVGTGDYGYTF
CDR3nt: TGCAGCGTTGGCACAGGGGACTATGGCTACACCTTC

d_gene: TRBD1
j_gene: TRBJ1-6
abundance: NA
v_gene: TRBV5-1
CDR3aa: CASSLARGLRNNSPLHF
CDR3nt: TGCGCCAGCAGCTTGGCCAGGGGGCTCCGGAATAATTCACCCCTCCACTTT

d_gene: TRBD1
j_gene: TRBJ2-7
abundance: NA
v_gene: TRBV6-5
CDR3aa: CASSSSQGASEQYF
CDR3nt: TGTGCCAGCAGTTCCTCCCAGGGGGCAAGCGAGCAGTACTTC

d_gene: NA
j_gene: TRBJ2-2
abundance: NA
v_gene: TRBV7-7
CDR3aa: CASRTRTGELFF
CDR3nt: TGTGCTAGCCGAACTCGGACCGGGGAGCTGTTTTTT

d_gene: TRBD1
j_gene: TRBJ1-6
abundance: NA
v_gene: TRBV6-5
CDR3aa: CASSSTGTDDNSPLHF
CDR3nt: TGTGCCAGCAGTTCCACCGGGACAGACGACAATTCACCCCTCCACTTT

d_gene: NA
j_gene: TRBJ2-6
abundance: NA
v_gene: TRBV27
CDR3aa: CASSSGAGANVLTF
CDR3nt: TGTGCCAGCAGTTCAGGGGCTGGGGCCAACGTCCTGACTTTC

d_gene: NA
j_gene: TRBJ2-3
abundance: NA
v_gene: TRBV24-1
CDR3aa: CATGSLADTQYF
CDR3nt: TGTGCCACTGGGAGCCTCGCAGATACGCAGTATTTT

d_gene: TRBD2
j_gene: TRBJ2-2
abundance: NA
v_gene: TRBV19
CDR3aa: CASSKRGPNTGELFF
CDR3nt: TGTGCCAGTAGTAAGCGGGGCCCGAACACCGGGGAGCTGTTTTTT

d_gene: TRBD2
j_gene: TRBJ2-1
abundance: NA
v_gene: TRBV7-2
CDR3aa: CASSLGTSGGLYNEQFF
CDR3nt: TGTGCCAGCAGCTTAGGAACCAGCGGGGGCCTTTACAATGAGCAGTTCTTC

d_gene: NA
j_gene: TRBJ1-2
abundance: once
v_gene: TRBV18
CDR3aa: CASSRRQDTNYGYTF
CDR3nt: TGTGCCAGCTCACGTAGACAGGACACTAACTATGGCTACACCTTC

d_gene: NA
j_gene: TRBJ1-1
abundance: NA
v_gene: TRBV25-1
CDR3aa: CASSEHTTGPELGAFF
CDR3nt: TGTGCCAGCAGTGAACACACGACAGGTCCAGAACTCGGAGCTTTCTTT

d_gene: NA
j_gene: TRBJ1-1
abundance: NA
v_gene: TRBV10-3
CDR3aa: CAISEGASNEAFF
CDR3nt: TGTGCCATCAGTGAGGGGGCGAGTAATGAAGCTTTCTTT

d_gene: NA
j_gene: TRBJ1-5
abundance: NA
v_gene: TRBV2
CDR3aa: CASNEGTNQPQHF
CDR3nt: TGTGCCAGCAACGAGGGGACAAATCAGCCCCAGCATTTT

d_gene: NA
j_gene: TRBJ1-2
abundance: NA
v_gene: TRBV7-9
CDR3aa: CASSDLRTSGNYYGYTF
CDR3nt: TGTGCCAGCAGCGACCTTAGGACGTCAGGGAACTACTATGGCTACACCTTC

d_gene: TRBD2
j_gene: TRBJ2-1
abundance: NA
v_gene: TRBV6-2/TRBV6-3
CDR3aa: CASSYPPGTSEDNEQFF
CDR3nt: TGTGCCAGCAGTTACCCACCCGGGACTAGCGAGGACAATGAGCAGTTCTTC

d_gene: NA
j_gene: TRBJ1-2
abundance: once
v_gene: TRBV4-1
CDR3aa: CASSKPRVMEKDGYTF
CDR3nt: TGCGCCAGCAGCAAACCCCGGGTTATGGAGAAAGATGGCTACACCTTC

d_gene: TRBD1
j_gene: TRBJ2-7
abundance: NA
v_gene: TRBV4-3
CDR3aa: CASSRGQGIYEQYF
CDR3nt: TGCGCCAGCAGCCGGGGACAGGGTATCTACGAGCAGTACTTC

d_gene: NA
j_gene: TRBJ2-3
abundance: NA
v_gene: TRBV7-6
CDR3aa: CASSSGRGRLTDTQYF
CDR3nt: TGTGCCAGCAGCTCCGGCAGGGGGAGGCTCACAGATACGCAGTATTTT

d_gene: NA
j_gene: TRBJ1-5
abundance: NA
v_gene: TRBV10-3
CDR3aa: CAISESGGQPQHF
CDR3nt: TGTGCCATCAGTGAGTCCGGAGGTCAGCCCCAGCATTTT

d_gene: NA
j_gene: TRBJ1-1
abundance: NA
v_gene: TRBV2
CDR3aa: CASSEAGAFPEAFF
CDR3nt: TGTGCCAGCAGTGAAGCGGGGGCGTTCCCTGAAGCTTTCTTT

d_gene: TRBD1
j_gene: TRBJ2-7
abundance: NA
v_gene: TRBV27
CDR3aa: CASSLDRGAYEQYF
CDR3nt: TGTGCCAGCAGCTTGGACAGGGGAGCCTACGAGCAGTACTTC

d_gene: TRBD1
j_gene: TRBJ1-1
abundance: few
v_gene: TRBV5-5
CDR3aa: CASSLTGDYGEAFF
CDR3nt: TGTGCCAGCAGCTTAACAGGGGATTACGGTGAAGCTTTCTTT

d_gene: NA
j_gene: TRBJ2-1
abundance: NA
v_gene: TRBV29-1
CDR3aa: CSVAPAGGDEQFF
CDR3nt: TGCAGCGTTGCCCCAGCCGGAGGGGATGAGCAGTTCTTC

d_gene: NA
j_gene: TRBJ2-7
abundance: NA
v_gene: TRBV5-1
CDR3aa: CASSGSGYEQYF
CDR3nt: TGCGCCAGCAGCGGGAGCGGGTACGAGCAGTACTTC